Presented here are 8 T cell receptor beta chains from one specimen sequenced in a study of neurological immune-mediated disorders. In TCRdb, the 5' RACE reads were re-called with MiXCR into one record per CDR3 protein. The data show around 28,000 distinct CDR3 sequences, 5% to 7.5% seen once. What was sequenced was PBMCs. The receptors shown here come from a woman aged 45 to 65 in good health.

This clonotype was recorded many times. The chain joins TRBV20-1 to TRBJ1-4; D is unclear. There are 15 residues in the CDR3. Germline V gene data show CDR1 as DFQATT and CDR2 as SNEGSKA (reference sequence). V lost 0 bases to trimming and J lost 0 bases, with 8 bases between them. The CDR3 DNA follows: TGCAGTGCTAGAGATATGTACGCAACTAATGAAAAACTGTTTTTT. It is translated as CSARDMYATNEKLFF.

This clonotype has at least ten counts. The V call is TRBV28, the J call TRBJ2-7, with a possible D match to TRBD1 (5 bases). In germline, CDR1 is MDHEN, CDR2 SYDVKM. The CDR3 covers 12 residues. V was pared by 2 bases and J by 4 bases, with 6 bases between. CDR3 in DNA: TGTGCCAGCAGTTTAAAGGGGTACGAGCAGTACTTC. It specifies CASSLKGYEQYF.

The DNA for the CDR3 is TGTGCCAGCAGCCGCCGTGGTAGCGGGAGGGTTGAGCAGTTCTTC. Its protein is CASSRRGSGRVEQFF. The chain combines TRBV7-9 with TRBJ2-1, with 11 bases matching TRBD2. This CDR3 has 15 amino acids. After removal of 5 bases from V and 9 bases from J, the junction contained 9 bases not matched to a gene. Germline V gene data show CDR1 as SEHNR and CDR2 as FQNEAQ (reference sequence).

J is TRBJ1-5 and V is TRBV18; the match to TRBD1 covers 9 bases. The CDR3 consists of 13 residues. Germline V gene lookup returns CDR1 KGHSH and CDR2 LQKENI. After removal of 7 bases from V and 6 bases from J, the junction contained 4 bases not matched to a gene. The CDR3 protein is CASLGDRAQPQHF. CDR3 in DNA: TGTGCCAGCTTGGGGGACAGGGCTCAGCCCCAGCATTTT.

This clonotype was counted ten times or more. This chain joins TRBV5-1 and TRBJ2-1, with a tentative D call TRBD2 (6 bases). The CDR3 spans 15 residues. V was trimmed by 3 bases and J by 5 bases, leaving 15 bases between them. Germline CDR1 SGHRS, CDR2 YFSETQ. The CDR3 DNA reads TGCGCCAGCAGCTCGAACGGAGGGACCGACAATGAGCAGTTCTTC. Protein: CASSSNGGTDNEQFF.

This clonotype was observed many times. The chain links TRBV2 to TRBJ2-1; TRBD2 is a possible D gene (6 bases). V was shortened by 3 bases and J by 2 bases, with 8 bases between the two germline ends. The CDR3 is 14 amino acids. CDR1 and CDR2 from the germline V gene are SNHLY and FYNNEI. DNA of the CDR3: TGTGCCAGCAGTGATGGGGGGACCTACAATGAGCAGTTCTTC. This gives the protein CASSDGGTYNEQFF. Full variable domain (remainder filled in from reference TRBV2 and TRBJ2-1): EPEVTQTPSHQVTQMGQEVILRCVPISNHLYFYWYRQILGQKVEFLVSFYNNEISEKSEIFDDQFSVERPDGSNFTLKIRSTKLEDSAMYFCASSDGGTYNEQFFGPGTRLTVL.

This clonotype was picked up many times. The chain carries TRBV2 and TRBJ2-6; D call uncertain. Trimming pared 4 bases from V and 1 base from J, leaving 11 bases between. Germline V lookup: CDR1 SNHLY, CDR2 FYNNEI. There are 16 residues in the CDR3. The CDR3 region is CASSVGGLSGANVLTF. In DNA, the CDR3 is TGTGCCAGCAGTGTGGGCGGATTGTCTGGGGCCAACGTCCTGACTTTC.

The table lists this clonotype with many counts. The chain is built from TRBV12-3 or TRBV12-4 and TRBJ2-3, with a tentative D call TRBD2 (5 bases). Trimming took off 0 bases at V and 6 bases at J, with 7 bases between the two ends. The CDR3 consists of 13 residues. CDR3 amino acids: CASSLAGVDTQYF. DNA of the CDR3: TGTGCCAGCAGTTTAGCGGGAGTGGATACGCAGTATTTT.